The present entry profiles one TCR beta chain with its context. These data are taken from a study of blood T cell repertoires in COVID-19. Overall study context: There were acute and convalescent COVID-19 samples, and they came from the United States, Italy and Spain.

Original data processing: Reference gene primer amplification gave estimated nucleated cell counts. The method was immunoSEQ multiplex PCR; TCRdb's version includes in-frame clones alone and lacks a portion of them. V, J and clone size derive from that table, while D and trimming were established from the DNA sequence. Here the sample spans some 130,000 clones, 60% to 80% being singletons. V lost 4 bases, J lost 2 bases, and 12 bases lay in between. This CDR3 has 14 amino acids. Germline V lookup: CDR1 SGDLS, CDR2 YYNGEE. Sequencing was done on a sample of peripheral blood. This sequence originates from a woman aged 70-85 years with acute or convalescent COVID-19. The chain joins TRBV9 to TRBJ1-1; D is perhaps TRBD1 (6 bases). CDR3 nucleotides: TGTGCCAGCAGCCCTACGGGGACAAACACTGAAGCTTTCTTT. Translation: CASSPTGTNTEAFF.